What follows are 27 T cell receptor beta chains derived from one specimen sequenced in a study of blood T cell repertoires in COVID-19. TCRdb's table, derived via immunoSEQ multiplex PCR, lists solely in-frame clones and lacks some. The sample yields under 200,000 clones, roughly 90% seen once. The sequencing input was peripheral blood. The receptors were sampled from a woman in her sixties or seventies with acute or convalescent COVID-19.

V is TRBV6-2 or TRBV6-3 and J is TRBJ1-5; D is unclear. CDR3 length equals 12 residues. CDR1 is MNHEY and CDR2 is SVGEGT in the germline V gene. V was shortened by 3 bases and J by 5 bases, with 5 bases between the two germline ends. CDR3 protein: CASSYRDQPQHF. DNA of the CDR3: TGTGCCAGCAGTTATCGGGATCAGCCCCAGCATTTT.

The gene calls are TRBV3-1 (or the pseudogene TRBV3-2) and TRBJ1-6; TRBD1 agrees at 7 bases. Per germline, CDR1 LGHDT and CDR2 YNNKEL (reference sequence). The V segment lost 4 bases and the J segment 7 bases; nucleotides outside the gene matches: 10. CDR3 length: 16 amino acids. This CDR3 reads CASSPQGVSGNSPLHF. CDR3 DNA sequence: TGTGCCAGCAGCCCCCAGGGGGTATCCGGAAATTCACCCCTCCACTTT.

The chain combines TRBV7-2 with TRBJ2-7, with D maybe TRBD1 (5 bases). CDR1 is SGHTA, CDR2 FQGNSA, per germline. This CDR3 region has 14 residues. V was trimmed by 4 bases and J by 0 bases, leaving 10 bases between them. The CDR3 sequence is CASSSGLISYEQYF. As DNA, the CDR3 is TGTGCCAGCAGCTCAGGGTTGATCTCCTACGAGCAGTACTTC.

The J gene is TRBJ2-4, the V gene TRBV14; D is uncertain. V lost 1 base, J lost 6 bases, and 7 bases lay in between. The CDR3 is 13 amino acids. Per germline, CDR1 SGHDN and CDR2 FVKESK. The CDR3 sequence: CASSQGEVNIQYF. The CDR3 DNA sequence: TGTGCCAGCAGCCAAGGAGAAGTAAACATTCAGTACTTC.

The V call is TRBV6-2 or TRBV6-3, the J call TRBJ2-3; 12 bases line up with TRBD2. V shed 4 bases, J shed 2 bases, and the junction held 4 bases outside the gene matches. CDR3 length: 16 amino acids. CDR1 and CDR2 (germline): MNHEY, SVGEGT. In DNA form, the CDR3 reads TGTGCCAGCAGTTCGCGGACTAGCGGGACCACAGATACGCAGTATTTT. The encoded protein is CASSSRTSGTTDTQYF.

CDR3 nucleotides: TGTGCCCGCCGGGGGGGCGGGGTCCAAAATGAGCAGTTCTTC. Amino acid sequence: CARRGGGVQNEQFF. The chain joins TRBV3-1 (or the pseudogene TRBV3-2) to TRBJ2-1; 8 bases agree with TRBD2. V was clipped by 11 bases and J by 7 bases; unmatched bases: 13. This CDR3 is 14 amino acids long. Germline V gene lookup returns CDR1 LGHDT and CDR2 YNNKEL (reference sequence).

The V and J genes are TRBV4-2 and TRBJ2-5; TRBD2 agrees at 11 bases. This CDR3 contains 17 residues. The V gene end was trimmed by 2 bases and the J gene end by 4 bases; junction bases not matched to a gene: 9. Germline V gene sequence: CDR1 LGHNA, CDR2 YNFKEQ. CDR3 bases: TGTGCCAGCAGCCAACGTAGAGGGACTAGCGGTGGAGAGACCCAGTACTTC. Translation gives CASSQRRGTSGGETQYF.

The chain has TRBV19 and TRBJ2-1; D remains ambiguous. The CDR3 consists of 15 residues. Trimming took off 2 bases at V and 6 bases at J, with 14 bases between the two ends. The germline V gene has CDR1 LNHDA and CDR2 SQIVND (reference sequence). The DNA for the CDR3 is TGTGCCAGTAGTATATTGGGCTCGAGCACCAATGAGCAGTTCTTC. Translated, it gives CASSILGSSTNEQFF.

The V and J genes are TRBV9 and TRBJ1-2; 10 nucleotides line up with TRBD1. The V segment lost 1 base and the J segment 5 bases; nucleotides outside the gene matches: 5. CDR3 length: 15 residues. The germline CDR1 and CDR2 sequences are SGDLS and YYNGEE. CDR3 nucleotide sequence: TGTGCCAGCAGCGTAACCGACAGGGGGCCTTATGGCTACACCTTC. Translating it yields CASSVTDRGPYGYTF.

The CDR3 loop is CASSLIYEQYF. The CDR3 coding sequence is TGTGCCAGCAGCCTAATATACGAGCAGTACTTC. V and J are TRBV5-8 and TRBJ2-7; D not resolved. This CDR3 is built from 11 residues. Trimming cost V 4 bases and J 4 bases, with 6 bases left between them. Germline-derived CDR1 and CDR2 are SGHTS and YDEGEE. The variable domain in full, with the rest retrieved from reference TRBV5-8 and TRBJ2-7, is EAGVTQSPTHLIKTRGQQATLRCSPISGHTSVYWYQQALGLGLQFLLWYDEGEERNRGNFPPRFSGRQFPNYSSELNVNALELEDSALYLCASSLIYEQYFGPGTRLTVT.

A single count supports this clone. The rearrangement joins TRBV5-1 to TRBJ2-3; 7 bases fit TRBD1. V lost 4 bases, J lost 4 bases, and 6 bases stayed unmatched. The germline CDR1 and CDR2 sequences are SGHRS and YFSETQ. This CDR3 contains 14 residues. The CDR3 spells CASSAGQVPDTQYF. As DNA, the CDR3 is TGCGCCAGCAGCGCTGGACAGGTGCCAGATACGCAGTATTTT.

The rearrangement joins TRBV6-6 to TRBJ2-7; possibly TRBD1 for D (6 bases). The CDR3 is 15 amino acids. Trimming removed 0 bases at V and 6 bases at J, with 15 bases between. Germline V gives CDR1 MNHNY, CDR2 SVGAGI (reference sequence). CDR3 DNA sequence: TGTGCCAGCAGTTACTCGAGGTCAGGGGAAGTCGAGCAGTACTTC. The encoded protein is CASSYSRSGEVEQYF.

The CDR3: CASSEGGNGNQPQHF. The DNA of the CDR3 is TGTGCCAGCAGTGAAGGCGGAAATGGCAATCAGCCCCAGCATTTT. The chain employs TRBV6-1 and TRBJ1-5; no definite D call. Germline V gene data show CDR1 as MNHNS and CDR2 as SASEGT. The CDR3 has 15 amino acids. V shed 1 base and J shed 2 bases, with 9 bases lying between them.

The rearrangement links TRBV27 to TRBJ1-2; no clear D gene. Germline CDR1 MNHEY, CDR2 SMNVEV (reference sequence). The CDR3 length is 16 residues. Trimming removed 2 bases from V and 0 bases from J, with 13 bases in between. The CDR3 DNA reads TGTGCCAGCAGTTTACGGCCGAGGGAGGCTAACTATGGCTACACCTTC. Protein sequence: CASSLRPREANYGYTF.

The V call is TRBV20-1, the J call TRBJ2-7, with 7 bases that match TRBD1. Germline trimming cut 6 bases from V and 9 bases from J; bases unmatched to any gene: 8. Germline CDR1 and CDR2: DFQATT and SNEGSKA (reference sequence). The CDR3 runs to 11 residues. The CDR3 reads CSATDRVGQYF. CDR3 nucleotide sequence: TGCAGTGCCACCGACAGGGTAGGGCAGTACTTC.

This chain joins TRBV18 and TRBJ2-4; D remains unclear. Germline V gene lookup returns CDR1 KGHSH and CDR2 LQKENI. This CDR3 region has 17 residues. V lost 3 bases, J lost 1 base, and 16 bases lay in between. DNA for the CDR3: TGTGCCAGCTCACCTCTGGCGGCCCTTGGCGCCAAAAACATTCAGTACTTC. Translated, it gives CASSPLAALGAKNIQYF.

The rearrangement joins TRBV12-1 to TRBJ2-3; the D call in the table, TRBD1, was not verified against the DNA. TRBV12-1 is a pseudogene segment. CDR3 length: 18 amino acids. CDR3 residues: CASSCFFVPGTGTDTQYF. CDR3 DNA sequence: TGTGCCAGCAGCTGCTTTTTTGTACCGGGTACAGGGACAGATACGCAGTATTTT.

The rearrangement joins TRBV5-1 to TRBJ1-1, with TRBD1 matching 10 bases. V dropped 8 bases and J dropped 6; count of bases not matched to a gene: 4. The CDR3 totals 12 residues. CDR1 SGHRS and CDR2 YFSETQ come from the germline V gene. The CDR3 reads CASGTGVSEAFF. CDR3 coding DNA: TGCGCCAGTGGGACAGGGGTCTCTGAAGCTTTCTTT.

This chain joins TRBV10-3 and TRBJ2-2; D is possibly TRBD2 (6 bases). There are 14 residues in the CDR3. Germline V lookup: CDR1 ENHRY, CDR2 SYGVKD. Trimming removed 11 bases from V and 6 bases from J, with 19 bases in between. The CDR3 nucleotides are TGTGCCGGAGGACTAAGCGATAATTCCGGGGAGCTGTTTTTT. This translates into CAGGLSDNSGELFF.

This chain joins TRBV5-1 and TRBJ2-2, with 10 bases identical to TRBD1. V shed 4 bases and J 6 bases; nucleotides not matched to a gene: 6. In germline, CDR1 is SGHRS, CDR2 YFSETQ. This CDR3 spans 15 amino acids. The CDR3 reads CASSARTGGPGELFF. CDR3 DNA: TGCGCCAGCAGCGCCCGGACAGGGGGACCCGGGGAGCTGTTTTTT.

CDR3: CASSPGQGSYNEQFF. CDR3 DNA sequence: TGTGCCAGCAGCCCCGGACAGGGTTCCTACAATGAGCAGTTCTTC. The chain combines TRBV7-7 with TRBJ2-1; 8 nucleotides align to TRBD1. This CDR3 is built from 15 residues. The germline CDR1 and CDR2 sequences are SSHAT and FNYEAQ (reference sequence). J was trimmed by 1 base and V by 5 bases; bases with no gene match: 4.

The chain links TRBV3-1 (or the pseudogene TRBV3-2) to TRBJ1-1, with D unclear. This CDR3 has 15 amino acids. Trimming left V 7 bases short and J 0 bases short, with 15 bases between. Germline CDR1 LGHDT, CDR2 YNNKEL (reference sequence). The CDR3 coding sequence is TGTGCCAGCACCCCACTTCACGGGGTGAACACTGAAGCTTTCTTT. Translated: CASTPLHGVNTEAFF.

This chain uses TRBV28 with TRBJ2-1; 8 bases line up with TRBD1. CDR3 length: 16 amino acids. J was trimmed by 1 base and V by 6 bases; bases with no gene match: 8. Germline V CDR1 and CDR2: MDHEN, SYDVKM. The CDR3 loop is CASSPAGQGSYNEQFF. The CDR3 DNA reads as TGTGCCAGCAGCCCCGCAGGACAGGGTTCCTACAATGAGCAGTTCTTC.

This clone showed up just once. This sequence joins TRBV15 and TRBJ1-1; tentatively, D is TRBD1 (5 bases). The CDR3 runs 14 residues. Germline CDR1 is LNHNV and CDR2 is YYDKDF (reference sequence). With 2 bases removed from V and 1 base from J, the gap between germline ends came to 8 bases. CDR3 in DNA: TGTGCCACCAGCAGACTGACAGAGAACACTGAAGCTTTCTTT. Protein sequence: CATSRLTENTEAFF. The variable domain in full, with the rest retrieved from reference TRBV15 and TRBJ1-1, is DAMVIQNPRYQVTQFGKPVTLSCSQTLNHNVMYWYQQKSSQAPKLLFHYYDKDFNNEADTPDNFQSRRPNTSFCFLDIRSPGLGDTAMYLCATSRLTENTEAFFGQGTRLTVV.

The CDR3 sequence is CATRPLGAIGGNTIYF. CDR3 DNA sequence: TGTGCCACCCGCCCTTTGGGAGCTATTGGTGGAAACACCATATATTTT. The chain carries TRBV27 and TRBJ1-3; D is ambiguous. Trimming pared 10 bases from V and 3 bases from J, leaving 22 bases between. The CDR3 spans 16 residues. CDR1 MNHEY and CDR2 SMNVEV come from the germline V gene (reference sequence).

The chain combines TRBV5-8 with TRBJ1-1; TRBD1 is a possible D gene (6 bases). Germline CDR1 reads SGHTS; CDR2 reads YDEGEE. The CDR3 runs to 16 residues. V was clipped by 2 bases and J by 0 bases, with 14 bases between them. In DNA, the CDR3 is TGTGCCAGCAGCTTTTCGACAGGTAGAATGAACACTGAAGCTTTCTTT. Translated: CASSFSTGRMNTEAFF.

Only one count was recorded for this clone. The same CDR3 also results from other DNA sequences found in this sample. The V call is TRBV18, the J call TRBJ1-1; D is uncertain. This CDR3 comprises 13 residues. Trimming left V 2 bases short and J 1 base short, with 5 bases between. The germline gives CDR1 KGHSH, CDR2 LQKENI. The CDR3 coding sequence is TGTGCCAGCTCACCAGGGCAGAACACTGAAGCTTTCTTT. It is translated as CASSPGQNTEAFF.